The 2 T cell receptor beta chains below were found in one sample sequenced in a study of identical twins. Each CDR3 protein gets one entry after TCRdb re-called the 5' RACE reads with MiXCR. This sample has about 460,000 distinct CDR3 sequences, with around 14% found just once. This sample also appeared in a second study, on yellow fever vaccine responses in identical twins.

Sequenced material: CD4+ T cells sorted from blood. The receptors here all came from a woman aged 18-30 years in good health.

V and J are TRBV12-3 or TRBV12-4 and TRBJ1-3, with 8 bases lining up with TRBD1. The CDR3 covers 13 residues. With 5 bases clipped from V and 8 bases from J, the junction kept 5 bases outside the gene matches. The CDR3, as DNA: TGTGCCAGCAGTCCGGGACAGGTATACACCATATATTTT. Encoded protein: CASSPGQVYTIYF.

The rearrangement uses TRBV7-2 and TRBJ2-7, with D perhaps TRBD2 (5 bases). The germline gives CDR1 SGHTA, CDR2 FQGNSA. Trimming took 2 bases from V and 3 from J, leaving 11 bases between them. The CDR3 contains 14 residues. CDR3 in DNA: TGTGCCAGCAGCTTATCCGGGGATTACTACGAGCAGTACTTC. The encoded protein is CASSLSGDYYEQYF. The full variable domain, rest sourced from reference TRBV7-2 and TRBJ2-7, is GAGVSQSPSNKVTEKGKDVELRCDPISGHTALYWYRQSLGQGLEFLIYFQGNSAPDKSGLPSDRFSAERTGGSVSTLTIQRTQQEDSAVYLCASSLSGDYYEQYFGPGTRLTVT.